These T cell receptor beta chains were read from a single sample in a study of blood T cell repertoires in COVID-19. Data came from immunoSEQ multiplex PCR; TCRdb stores just in-frame clones and leaves some out. Among roughly 100,000 clones, roughly 82% were seen once, and the ten largest hold about 12%. Sequenced input: peripheral blood. The receptors shown here come from a human donor in a cohort sampled during active COVID-19. CDR3s include the opening cysteine and the closing phenylalanine or tryptophan. Fields, in order: J gene, clone size, D gene, V gene, CDR3 protein, CDR3 DNA. D genes are given only for firm matches. Only part of the rows carry a size: once, few, many, or a class if the clone is expanded.

J: TRBJ1-6
size: NA
D: NA
V: TRBV3-1/TRBV3-2
CDR3: CASSLGVGAYSPLHF
DNA: TGTGCCAGCAGCCTAGGTGTGGGGGCTTATTCACCCCTCCACTTT

J: TRBJ2-3
size: NA
D: TRBD2
V: TRBV19
CDR3: CASSISGYSGATSTDTQYF
DNA: TGTGCCAGTAGTATATCAGGGTATAGCGGGGCAACTAGCACAGATACGCAGTATTTT

J: TRBJ1-6
size: NA
D: TRBD1
V: TRBV6-4
CDR3: CASSISDRGNSPLHF
DNA: TGTGCCAGCAGCATCTCGGACAGGGGAAATTCACCCCTCCACTTT

J: TRBJ1-1
size: NA
D: NA
V: TRBV5-1
CDR3: CASSFQQGNTEAFF
DNA: TGCGCCAGCAGCTTCCAACAGGGTAACACTGAAGCTTTCTTT

J: TRBJ2-3
size: NA
D: NA
V: TRBV30
CDR3: CAWTLPVPSSTDTQYF
DNA: TGTGCCTGGACCTTACCAGTACCTTCTAGCACAGATACGCAGTATTTT

J: TRBJ1-1
size: NA
D: NA
V: TRBV30
CDR3: CAWSMTGRGTEAFF
DNA: TGTGCCTGGAGTATGACAGGCCGTGGGACTGAAGCTTTCTTT

J: TRBJ1-3
size: once
D: NA
V: TRBV30
CDR3: CAWSVQAGNTIYF
DNA: TGTGCCTGGAGTGTACAGGCCGGAAACACCATATATTTT

J: TRBJ2-5
size: few
D: TRBD2
V: TRBV30
CDR3: CAWSVRLAGALKPQETQYF
DNA: TGTGCCTGGAGTGTACGGCTAGCGGGGGCCCTAAAGCCCCAAGAGACCCAGTACTTC

J: TRBJ2-3
size: NA
D: TRBD2
V: TRBV5-1
CDR3: CASQRGGPSTDTQYF
DNA: TGCGCCAGCCAGCGGGGGGGCCCTAGCACAGATACGCAGTATTTT

J: TRBJ2-4
size: NA
D: NA
V: TRBV7-2
CDR3: CASSLASGLLAKNIQYF
DNA: TGTGCCAGCAGCTTAGCGAGCGGGCTCTTAGCCAAAAACATTCAGTACTTC

J: TRBJ1-2
size: once
D: NA
V: TRBV5-1
CDR3: CASSFEGEVHGYTF
DNA: TGCGCCAGCAGCTTTGAAGGGGAGGTCCATGGCTACACCTTC

J: TRBJ1-3
size: NA
D: NA
V: TRBV6-6
CDR3: CASSSRDSGNTIYF
DNA: TGTGCCAGCAGTTCCAGGGACTCTGGAAACACCATATATTTT

J: TRBJ2-3
size: few
D: NA
V: TRBV2
CDR3: CASSESGGAALRGTDTQYF
DNA: TGTGCCAGCAGTGAAAGTGGGGGGGCAGCCTTACGGGGCACAGATACGCAGTATTTT

J: TRBJ2-3
size: NA
D: TRBD2
V: TRBV4-2
CDR3: CASSLTGGGAGQFADTQYF
DNA: TGTGCCAGCAGCCTTACGGGAGGGGGGGCTGGTCAGTTTGCAGATACGCAGTATTTT

J: TRBJ1-1
size: NA
D: TRBD1
V: TRBV6-5
CDR3: CASRRQGAQNTEAFF
DNA: TGTGCCAGCAGGAGACAGGGGGCCCAAAACACTGAAGCTTTCTTT

J: TRBJ1-1
size: NA
D: TRBD1
V: TRBV3-1/TRBV3-2
CDR3: CASSRLGQEAFF
DNA: TGTGCCAGCAGCCGGCTCGGACAGGAGGCTTTCTTT

J: TRBJ1-2
size: NA
D: NA
V: TRBV27
CDR3: CASRHQGNYGYTF
DNA: TGTGCCAGCCGTCATCAGGGTAACTATGGCTACACCTTC

J: TRBJ1-1
size: once
D: NA
V: TRBV5-1
CDR3: CASSPLTVLNTEAFF
DNA: TGCGCCAGCAGCCCCCTCACAGTGTTGAACACTGAAGCTTTCTTT

J: TRBJ1-2
size: NA
D: NA
V: TRBV5-6
CDR3: CASSFRDTSNYGYTF
DNA: TGTGCCAGCAGTTTCCGGGACACCTCTAACTATGGCTACACCTTC

J: TRBJ1-5
size: NA
D: TRBD1
V: TRBV2
CDR3: CASSGGGYSNQPQHF
DNA: TGTGCCAGCAGTGGAGGGGGCTATAGCAATCAGCCCCAGCATTTT

J: TRBJ2-2
size: NA
D: TRBD2
V: TRBV5-4
CDR3: CASSLGTSGAYTGELFF
DNA: TGTGCCAGCAGCTTAGGGACTAGCGGGGCCTACACCGGGGAGCTGTTTTTT

J: TRBJ2-3
size: NA
D: NA
V: TRBV5-1
CDR3: CASSLGRGWGTDTQYF
DNA: TGCGCCAGCAGCTTGGGGAGGGGATGGGGCACAGATACGCAGTATTTT

J: TRBJ2-7
size: NA
D: TRBD2
V: TRBV7-2
CDR3: CASSPFSSPTSGEQYF
DNA: TGTGCCAGCAGCCCCTTCTCTTCCCCGACTAGCGGAGAGCAGTACTTC

J: TRBJ2-2
size: NA
D: NA
V: TRBV5-1
CDR3: CASSLYWQGNTGELFF
DNA: TGCGCCAGCAGCTTGTATTGGCAGGGGAACACCGGGGAGCTGTTTTTT

J: TRBJ2-3
size: NA
D: NA
V: TRBV4-1
CDR3: CASSQDSPAGLADTQYF
DNA: TGCGCCAGCAGCCAAGATTCCCCCGCGGGCTTGGCAGATACGCAGTATTTT

J: TRBJ2-5
size: NA
D: NA
V: TRBV9
CDR3: CASSVGAGANQETQYF
DNA: TGTGCCAGCAGCGTAGGGGCGGGGGCCAACCAAGAGACCCAGTACTTC

J: TRBJ2-4
size: once
D: TRBD2
V: TRBV28
CDR3: CASSSGGTVAKNIQYF
DNA: TGTGCCAGCAGTTCGGGGGGGACGGTGGCCAAAAACATTCAGTACTTC

J: TRBJ1-1
size: NA
D: TRBD1
V: TRBV19
CDR3: CASKDRGSTEAFF
DNA: TGTGCCAGCAAGGACAGGGGGTCCACTGAAGCTTTCTTT

J: TRBJ1-5
size: NA
D: NA
V: TRBV25-1
CDR3: CASSAAGLGNQPQHF
DNA: TGTGCCAGCAGTGCGGCAGGGTTGGGCAATCAGCCCCAGCATTTT

J: TRBJ1-2
size: NA
D: TRBD1
V: TRBV6-1
CDR3: CASSESHPPGQGRNGYTF
DNA: TGTGCCAGCAGTGAATCGCACCCACCGGGACAGGGGAGGAATGGCTACACCTTC

J: TRBJ1-2
size: many
D: TRBD1
V: TRBV7-2
CDR3: CASSYKTGGFGYTF
DNA: TGTGCCAGCAGCTATAAAACAGGGGGCTTCGGCTACACCTTC

J: TRBJ1-4
size: NA
D: NA
V: TRBV7-8
CDR3: CASSLVPDEKLFF
DNA: TGTGCCAGCAGCTTAGTTCCGGATGAAAAACTGTTTTTT

J: TRBJ1-2
size: NA
D: NA
V: TRBV5-6
CDR3: CASSLSDSLEIYGYTF
DNA: TGTGCCAGCAGCTTGAGTGATTCCCTGGAGATCTATGGCTACACCTTC

J: TRBJ1-2
size: NA
D: NA
V: TRBV5-8
CDR3: CASSSQTGGYTF
DNA: TGTGCCAGCAGCAGCCAGACAGGTGGCTACACCTTC

J: TRBJ1-1
size: NA
D: NA
V: TRBV12-3/TRBV12-4
CDR3: CASSLEGGTEAFF
DNA: TGTGCCAGCAGTTTAGAGGGAGGGACTGAAGCTTTCTTT

J: TRBJ2-2
size: NA
D: NA
V: TRBV7-3
CDR3: CASREGNTGELFF
DNA: TGTGCCAGCAGGGAGGGGAACACCGGGGAGCTGTTTTTT

J: TRBJ1-1
size: NA
D: NA
V: TRBV19
CDR3: CASSLGGGTEAFF
DNA: TGTGCCAGTAGCCTCGGCGGGGGGACTGAAGCTTTCTTT

J: TRBJ1-1
size: once
D: NA
V: TRBV11-2
CDR3: CASSLTPGTPNEAFF
DNA: TGTGCCAGCAGCTTAACCCCCGGGACACCGAATGAAGCTTTCTTT

J: TRBJ1-2
size: once
D: TRBD1
V: TRBV9
CDR3: CASSPGQGPYGYTF
DNA: TGTGCCAGCAGCCCAGGACAGGGTCCCTATGGCTACACCTTC

J: TRBJ1-1
size: NA
D: TRBD1
V: TRBV5-1
CDR3: CASSSAPGTGGEAFF
DNA: TGCGCCAGCAGCTCGGCTCCCGGGACAGGGGGAGAAGCTTTCTTT

J: TRBJ2-1
size: NA
D: TRBD2
V: TRBV7-8
CDR3: CASSPGAGLAYNEQFF
DNA: TGTGCCAGCAGCCCAGGGGCGGGACTAGCCTACAATGAGCAGTTCTTC

J: TRBJ1-2
size: NA
D: NA
V: TRBV6-5
CDR3: CASSPGGGYGYTF
DNA: TGTGCCAGCAGTCCCGGGGGTGGCTATGGCTACACCTTC

J: TRBJ1-2
size: NA
D: TRBD1
V: TRBV5-1
CDR3: CASSPGQGYGYTF
DNA: TGCGCCAGCAGCCCGGGACAGGGGTATGGCTACACCTTC

J: TRBJ1-5
size: NA
D: NA
V: TRBV30
CDR3: CAWSVSGLQPQHF
DNA: TGTGCCTGGAGTGTTTCGGGGTTGCAGCCCCAGCATTTT

J: TRBJ1-6
size: NA
D: NA
V: TRBV5-4
CDR3: CASSPQSPSGVRSPLHF
DNA: TGTGCCAGCAGCCCACAATCCCCCTCGGGGGTGCGATCACCCCTCCACTTT

J: TRBJ2-7
size: NA
D: NA
V: TRBV11-3
CDR3: CASSPPGVDYEQYF
DNA: TGTGCCAGCAGCCCCCCGGGGGTAGACTACGAGCAGTACTTC